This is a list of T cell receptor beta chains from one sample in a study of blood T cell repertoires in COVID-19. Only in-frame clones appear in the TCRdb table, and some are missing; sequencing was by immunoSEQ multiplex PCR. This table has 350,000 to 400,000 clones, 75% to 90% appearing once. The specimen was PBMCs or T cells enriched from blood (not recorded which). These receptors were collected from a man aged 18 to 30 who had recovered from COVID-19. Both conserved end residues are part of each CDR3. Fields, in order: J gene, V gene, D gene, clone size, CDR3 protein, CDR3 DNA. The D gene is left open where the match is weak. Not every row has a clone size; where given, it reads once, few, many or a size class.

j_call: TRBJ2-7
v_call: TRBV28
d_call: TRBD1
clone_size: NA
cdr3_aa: CASSTPGQGYEQYF
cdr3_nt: TGTGCCAGCAGTACCCCGGGACAGGGGTACGAGCAGTACTTC

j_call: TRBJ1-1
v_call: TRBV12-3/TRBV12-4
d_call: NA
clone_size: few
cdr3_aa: CASSRDGGGEAFF
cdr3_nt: TGTGCCAGCAGTCGGGACGGGGGTGGTGAAGCTTTCTTT

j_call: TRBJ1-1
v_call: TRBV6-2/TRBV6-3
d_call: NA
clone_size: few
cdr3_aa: CASSRLTPRWTEAFF
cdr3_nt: TGTGCCAGCAGCCGCCTTACCCCGCGATGGACTGAAGCTTTCTTT

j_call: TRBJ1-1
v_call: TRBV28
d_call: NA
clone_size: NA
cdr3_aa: CASSLPYTGTEAFF
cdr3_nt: TGTGCCAGCAGTCTTCCGTACACGGGCACTGAAGCTTTCTTT

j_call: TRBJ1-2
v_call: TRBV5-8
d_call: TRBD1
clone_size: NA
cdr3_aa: CASSSGTALSNYGYTF
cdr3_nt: TGTGCCAGCAGTTCTGGGACAGCTCTATCTAACTATGGCTACACCTTC

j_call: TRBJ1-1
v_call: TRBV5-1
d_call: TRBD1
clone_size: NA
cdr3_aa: CASSLSDRGDTEAFF
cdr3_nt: TGCGCCAGCAGCTTGTCGGACAGGGGAGACACTGAAGCTTTCTTT

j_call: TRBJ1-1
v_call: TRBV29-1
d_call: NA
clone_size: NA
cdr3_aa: CSGRVSGTEAFF
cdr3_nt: TGCAGCGGTCGGGTATCGGGCACTGAAGCTTTCTTT

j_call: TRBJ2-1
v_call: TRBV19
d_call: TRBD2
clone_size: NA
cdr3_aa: CASSMREGRYNEQFF
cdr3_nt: TGTGCCAGTAGTATGAGGGAGGGCCGCTACAATGAGCAGTTCTTC

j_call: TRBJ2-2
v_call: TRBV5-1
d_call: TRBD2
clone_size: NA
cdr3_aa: CASSLRTSGGAGELFF
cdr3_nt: TGCGCCAGCAGCTTGAGGACTAGCGGGGGCGCCGGGGAGCTGTTTTTT

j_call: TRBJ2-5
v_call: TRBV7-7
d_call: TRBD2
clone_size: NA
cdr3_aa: CASSPTGTSAETQYF
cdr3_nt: TGTGCCAGCAGCCCCACCGGGACTAGCGCGGAGACCCAGTACTTC

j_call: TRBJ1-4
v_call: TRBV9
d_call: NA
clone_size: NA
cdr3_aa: CASSATFGTNEKLFF
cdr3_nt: TGTGCCAGCAGTGCGACTTTTGGAACTAATGAAAAACTGTTTTTT

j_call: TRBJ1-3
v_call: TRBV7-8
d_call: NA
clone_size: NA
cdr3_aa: CASSLVRAGYGNTIYF
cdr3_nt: TGTGCCAGCAGCTTAGTTAGGGCAGGGTATGGAAACACCATATATTTT

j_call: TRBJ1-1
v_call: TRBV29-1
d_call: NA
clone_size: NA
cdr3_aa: CSVTTGMNTEAFF
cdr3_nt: TGCAGCGTTACAACAGGAATGAACACTGAAGCTTTCTTT

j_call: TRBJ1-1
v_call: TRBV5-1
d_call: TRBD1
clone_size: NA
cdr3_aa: CASADRGGMLAFF
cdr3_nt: TGCGCCAGCGCCGACAGGGGGGGGATGCTGGCTTTCTTT

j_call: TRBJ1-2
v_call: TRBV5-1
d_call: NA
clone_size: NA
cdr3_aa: CASSFSQVEGYGYTF
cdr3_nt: TGCGCCAGCAGCTTCTCGCAGGTTGAGGGCTATGGCTACACCTTC

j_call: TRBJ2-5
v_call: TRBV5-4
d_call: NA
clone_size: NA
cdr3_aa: CASSLPSTSGETQYF
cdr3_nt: TGTGCCAGCAGCCTACCGTCTACTAGTGGAGAGACCCAGTACTTC

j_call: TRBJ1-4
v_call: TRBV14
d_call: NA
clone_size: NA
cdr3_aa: CASKGGPNEKLFF
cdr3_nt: TGTGCCAGCAAAGGGGGTCCTAATGAAAAACTGTTTTTT

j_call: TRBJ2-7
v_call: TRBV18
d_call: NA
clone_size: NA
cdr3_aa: CASSPPSSGEQYF
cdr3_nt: TGTGCCAGCTCACCACCCAGTAGCGGCGAGCAGTACTTC

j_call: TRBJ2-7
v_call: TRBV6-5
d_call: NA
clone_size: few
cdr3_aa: CASSSDRLTYEQYF
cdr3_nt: TGTGCCAGCAGTTCCGACAGGCTAACCTACGAGCAGTACTTC

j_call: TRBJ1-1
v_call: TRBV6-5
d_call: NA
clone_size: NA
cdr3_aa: CASSYGQVNTEAFF
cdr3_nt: TGTGCCAGCAGTTACGGTCAGGTGAACACTGAAGCTTTCTTT

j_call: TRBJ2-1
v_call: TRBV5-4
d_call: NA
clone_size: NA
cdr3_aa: CASSSWTGGTRDEQFF
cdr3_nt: TGTGCCAGCAGCTCCTGGACGGGGGGCACTCGGGATGAGCAGTTCTTC

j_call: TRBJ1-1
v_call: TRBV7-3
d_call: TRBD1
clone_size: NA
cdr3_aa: CASSLGQAEAFF
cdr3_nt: TGTGCCAGCAGCTTAGGACAGGCTGAAGCTTTCTTT

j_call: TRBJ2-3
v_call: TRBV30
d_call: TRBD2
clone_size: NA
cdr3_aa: CAWDASGSSQYF
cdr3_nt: TGTGCCTGGGATGCTAGCGGGAGCTCGCAGTATTTT

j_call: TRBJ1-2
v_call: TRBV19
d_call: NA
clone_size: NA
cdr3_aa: CASSIWPISRGYTF
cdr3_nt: TGTGCCAGTAGTATCTGGCCGATTTCTCGTGGCTACACCTTC

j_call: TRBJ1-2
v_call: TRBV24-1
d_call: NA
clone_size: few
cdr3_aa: CATSPTGTYGYTF
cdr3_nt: TGTGCCACCAGTCCGACAGGTACCTATGGCTACACCTTC

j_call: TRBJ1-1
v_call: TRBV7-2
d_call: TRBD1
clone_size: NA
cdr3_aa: CASRQTGVTEAFF
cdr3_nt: TGTGCCAGCAGACAAACAGGGGTCACTGAAGCTTTCTTT

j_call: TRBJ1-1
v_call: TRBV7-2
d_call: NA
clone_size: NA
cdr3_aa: CASSSGSAFMNTEAFF
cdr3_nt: TGTGCCAGCAGCTCAGGGTCCGCTTTTATGAACACTGAAGCTTTCTTT

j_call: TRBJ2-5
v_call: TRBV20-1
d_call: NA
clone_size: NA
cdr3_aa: CSASPPTAQETQYF
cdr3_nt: TGCAGTGCTAGTCCCCCGACTGCACAAGAGACCCAGTACTTC

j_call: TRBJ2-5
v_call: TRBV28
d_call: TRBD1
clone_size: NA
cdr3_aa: CASVPGTGGWETQYF
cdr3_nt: TGTGCCAGCGTTCCCGGGACAGGGGGCTGGGAGACCCAGTACTTC

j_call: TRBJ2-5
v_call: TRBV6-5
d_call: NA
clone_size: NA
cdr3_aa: CASSYSWGEETQYF
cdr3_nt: TGTGCCAGCAGTTACTCTTGGGGCGAAGAGACCCAGTACTTC

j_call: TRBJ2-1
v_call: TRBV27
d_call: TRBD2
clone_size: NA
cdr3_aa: CAAGVTYNEQFF
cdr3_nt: TGTGCCGCGGGGGTGACCTACAATGAGCAGTTCTTC

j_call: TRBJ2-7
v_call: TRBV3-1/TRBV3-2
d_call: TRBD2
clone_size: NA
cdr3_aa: CASSPNLAGGPGSYEQYF
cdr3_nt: TGTGCCAGCAGCCCCAACCTAGCGGGAGGGCCAGGATCCTACGAGCAGTACTTC

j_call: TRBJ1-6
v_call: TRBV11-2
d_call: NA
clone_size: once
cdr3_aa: CASSLGGSSYNSPLHF
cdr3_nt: TGTGCCAGCAGTCTAGGCGGCAGCTCCTATAATTCACCCCTCCACTTT

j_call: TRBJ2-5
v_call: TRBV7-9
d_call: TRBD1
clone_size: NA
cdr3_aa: CASSRRDRGLQETQYF
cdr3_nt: TGTGCCAGCAGCCGACGGGACAGGGGGCTACAAGAGACCCAGTACTTC

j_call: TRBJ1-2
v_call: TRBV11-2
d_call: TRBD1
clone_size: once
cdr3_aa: CASSPRSLDRDNYGYTF
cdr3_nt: TGTGCCAGCAGCCCTCGGTCCCTGGACAGGGATAACTATGGCTACACCTTC

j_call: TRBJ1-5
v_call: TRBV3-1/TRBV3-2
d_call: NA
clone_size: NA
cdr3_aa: CASSRGDLNSNQPQHF
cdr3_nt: TGTGCCAGCAGCCGGGGGGACCTTAATAGCAATCAGCCCCAGCATTTT

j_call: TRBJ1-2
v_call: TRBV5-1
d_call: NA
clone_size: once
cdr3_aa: CASSLGASGYGYTF
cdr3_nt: TGCGCCAGCAGCTTGGGGGCCTCCGGCTATGGCTACACCTTC

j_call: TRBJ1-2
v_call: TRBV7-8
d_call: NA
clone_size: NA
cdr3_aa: CASSAAQGEGYGYTF
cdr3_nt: TGTGCCAGCAGCGCCGCACAGGGTGAGGGCTATGGCTACACCTTC

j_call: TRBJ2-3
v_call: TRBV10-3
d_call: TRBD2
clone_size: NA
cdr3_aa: CAISESRTSGEIWDTQYF
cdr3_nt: TGTGCCATCAGTGAGTCAAGGACTAGCGGGGAGATTTGGGATACGCAGTATTTT

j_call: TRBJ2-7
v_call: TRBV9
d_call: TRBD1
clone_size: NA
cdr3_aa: CASSVGPGTDYEQYF
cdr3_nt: TGTGCCAGCAGCGTTGGGCCCGGGACAGACTACGAGCAGTACTTC